This passage covers 13 T cell receptor beta chains from one sample sequenced in a study of cytotoxic CD8 clonotypes in ibrutinib-treated CLL. The assay was immunoSEQ multiplex PCR, and TCRdb's table has in-frame clones only and misses some. The sample shows approximately 140,000 clones, approximately 90% of them seen only once. Sequenced material: PBMCs, taken after 12 months of ibrutinib treatment. The origin of the receptors is a human donor with chronic lymphocytic leukemia.

The rearrangement joins TRBV9 to TRBJ2-5; the match to TRBD2 covers 8 bases. Germline V lookup: CDR1 SGDLS, CDR2 YYNGEE. The trim removed 0 bases at V and 5 bases at J, leaving 6 bases unmatched. This CDR3 is built from 15 residues. CDR3 DNA sequence: TGTGCCAGCAGCGTAGTCGGTAGCGGGATGGAGACCCAGTACTTC. It specifies CASSVVGSGMETQYF.

The chain links TRBV7-9 to TRBJ1-4; D not certain. Deletions cut 5 bases from V and 12 bases from J, with 13 bases between. Germline CDR1 is SEHNR and CDR2 is FQNEAQ (reference sequence). This CDR3 is 12 amino acids long. The CDR3 is CASSLWTFQLFF. DNA for the CDR3: TGTGCCAGCAGCCTCTGGACTTTTCAACTGTTTTTT. The full variable domain, with the rest looked up from reference TRBV7-9 and TRBJ1-4, is DTGVSQNPRHKITKRGQNVTFRCDPISEHNRLYWYRQTLGQGPEFLTYFQNEAQLEKSRLLSDRFSAERPKGSFSTLEIQRTEQGDSAMYLCASSLWTFQLFFGSGTQLSVL.

The V gene is TRBV11-3, the J gene TRBJ2-1, with 9 bases that match TRBD2. The length of the CDR3 is 14 residues. V shed 5 bases, J shed 10 bases, and the junction held 9 bases outside the gene matches. The germline V gene has CDR1 SGHNT and CDR2 YENEEA. In DNA form, the CDR3 reads TGTGCCAGCAGCCTTGGGACTAGCTCTAGGGAGCAGTTCTTC. Its protein is CASSLGTSSREQFF.

The chain links TRBV5-6 to TRBJ2-6; unclear D gene. The CDR3 contains 15 residues. Per the germline V gene, CDR1 is SGHDT and CDR2 is YYEEEE. V lost 1 base, J lost 0 bases, and 5 bases lay in between. This CDR3 is CASSLWGSGANVLTF. Written as DNA, the CDR3 is TGTGCCAGCAGCTTGTGGGGCTCTGGGGCCAACGTCCTGACTTTC.

The chain joins TRBV19 to TRBJ2-6; D is unresolved. Germline CDR1 is LNHDA and CDR2 is SQIVND (reference sequence). CDR3 length: 15 residues. Trimming shortened V by 5 bases and J by 4 bases, and 12 bases separated the two germline ends. The CDR3 DNA reads TGTGCCAGTAGTCCAACCTTTACAGGGGCCAACGTCCTGACTTTC. This codes for CASSPTFTGANVLTF. The full variable domain, with the rest looked up from reference TRBV19 and TRBJ2-6, is DGGITQSPKYLFRKEGQNVTLSCEQNLNHDAMYWYRQDPGQGLRLIYYSQIVNDFQKGDIAEGYSVSREKKESFPLTVTSAQKNPTAFYLCASSPTFTGANVLTFGAGSRLTVL.

The rearrangement links TRBV28 to TRBJ1-5; TRBD1 matches 7 bases. Per germline, CDR1 MDHEN and CDR2 SYDVKM. This CDR3 comprises 15 residues. The J segment lost 3 bases and the V segment lost 6 bases, leaving 8 bases of the junction unmatched. The CDR3 here is CASSPGTAINQPQHF. The CDR3 nucleotides are TGTGCCAGCAGCCCTGGGACAGCGATCAATCAGCCCCAGCATTTT.

The chain recombines TRBV5-6 with TRBJ1-4, with 8 bases lining up with TRBD1. Trimming took 6 bases from V and 7 from J; bases not matched to a gene: 8. Germline values: CDR1 SGHDT, CDR2 YYEEEE. The CDR3 has 14 residues. CDR3 residues: CASTHGQGIEKLFF. The CDR3 coding sequence is TGTGCCAGCACCCATGGACAGGGAATTGAAAAACTGTTTTTT.

The chain is built from TRBV4-3 and TRBJ2-5, with 7 bases fitting TRBD1. The germline V gene encodes CDR1 LGHNA and CDR2 YSLEER. Trimming took 4 bases from V and 2 from J; bases not matched to a gene: 10. CDR3 length: 16 amino acids. The CDR3 protein is CASSPTTGTQQETQYF. CDR3 sequence (DNA): TGCGCCAGCAGCCCAACGACAGGGACCCAACAAGAGACCCAGTACTTC.

The J gene is TRBJ2-1, the V gene TRBV7-6; TRBD2 agrees at 8 bases. The V and J ends lost 5 bases and 0 bases, in that order; junction bases with no gene match: 18. Germline V lookup: CDR1 SGHVS, CDR2 FNYEAQ. The CDR3 has 20 residues. The CDR3 protein is CASSHGASGSVKSSYNEQFF. The CDR3 DNA sequence: TGTGCCAGCAGCCATGGGGCTAGCGGGTCGGTAAAAAGCTCCTACAATGAGCAGTTCTTC.

This chain connects TRBV28 to TRBJ1-1, with 7 positions matching TRBD1. The germline CDR1 and CDR2 sequences are MDHEN and SYDVKM. The CDR3 runs to 16 residues. J lost 1 base, V lost 5 bases, and 10 bases had no gene match. CDR3 loop: CASSPHLWDRNTEAFF. CDR3 coding DNA: TGTGCCAGCAGTCCCCACCTCTGGGACAGGAACACTGAAGCTTTCTTT.

This chain joins TRBV19 and TRBJ2-3; the D gene could be TRBD1 or TRBD2 (5 bases each). This CDR3 region has 15 residues. Trimming pared 3 bases from V and 6 bases from J, leaving 16 bases between. Per germline, CDR1 LNHDA and CDR2 SQIVND (reference sequence). The CDR3 nucleotides are TGTGCCAGTAGTATGTTGGGGGATCCACGGGATACGCAGTATTTT. Translating gives CASSMLGDPRDTQYF.

CDR3 sequence (DNA): TGCGCCAGCCGGGGAGGACGACTCTACAATGAGCAGTTCTTC. Translating gives CASRGGRLYNEQFF. This chain links TRBV4-3 with TRBJ2-1; TRBD2 is a possible D gene (6 bases). Deletions cut 8 bases from V and 3 bases from J, with 14 bases between. There are 14 residues in the CDR3. Looked up from germline, CDR1 is LGHNA and CDR2 is YSLEER.

This chain connects TRBV7-9 to TRBJ1-5, with D unresolved. Trimming removed 0 bases from V and 2 bases from J, with 5 bases in between. Germline CDR1 SEHNR, CDR2 FQNEAQ (reference sequence). This CDR3 spans 14 amino acids. The CDR3 loop reads CASSLAGGNQPQHF. CDR3 coding DNA: TGTGCCAGCAGCTTAGCCGGGGGCAATCAGCCCCAGCATTTT. Based on the CDR3 plus reference TRBV7-9 and TRBJ1-5, the full variable domain is DTGVSQNPRHKITKRGQNVTFRCDPISEHNRLYWYRQTLGQGPEFLTYFQNEAQLEKSRLLSDRFSAERPKGSFSTLEIQRTEQGDSAMYLCASSLAGGNQPQHFGDGTRLSIL.